This TCR beta chain was identified in a study of T cells after posttransplantation cyclophosphamide. By sample fraction, this clone is medium-sized (0.01 to 0.1%). Its antigen is still unknown. Busulfan-fludarabine conditioning, marrow transplant, and cyclophosphamide on days +3 and +4 were administered. The germline V gene has CDR1 SGDLS and CDR2 YYNGEE. CDR3 length: 12 residues. V was cut by 3 bases and J by 11 bases, with 11 bases left in between. The assay was immunoSEQ multiplex PCR, and TCRdb's table has in-frame clones only and misses some. The sample was found to contain fewer than 5,000 clones, and every one recurs. Study results and limitations: Later post-transplant blood repertoires were often dominated by donor CD8+ memory clones. TRB clonality was highly associated with recipient CMV seropositivity and reactivation. Skin or GI-infiltrating T cells shared few TRB sequences with blood.

This chain links TRBV9 with TRBJ2-2; perhaps TRBD2 as D (7 bases). The TCR was taken from a female patient younger than 35 who received an allogeneic stem cell transplant from an unrelated donor, was CMV-positive, and had acute GVHD only. Some T cells may trace back to the graft donor. The sample here was PBMCs, taken after allogeneic stem cell transplant with posttransplant cyclophosphamide. The DNA for the CDR3 is TGTGCCAGCAGCGAGGGGGGGATCGAGCTGTTTTTT. It specifies CASSEGGIELFF.